The 6 T cell receptor beta chains listed next were all sequenced from one sample in a study of blood T cell repertoires in COVID-19. Assay: immunoSEQ multiplex PCR; the TCRdb copy retains only in-frame clones and omits some. The data show 150,000 to 200,000 clones, 80% to 90% seen once. Sample: peripheral blood. The receptor set was obtained from a man aged 55-75 years with acute or convalescent COVID-19.

The genes are TRBV13 and TRBJ1-1; possibly TRBD1 for D (5 bases). The CDR3 spans 16 residues. In germline, CDR1 is PRHDT, CDR2 FYEKMQ (reference sequence). V lost 1 base to trimming and J lost 4 bases, with 16 bases between them. The CDR3 DNA follows: TGTGCCAGCAGCTTAGTTGTTAAGGAGGGGATCACTGAAGCTTTCTTT. Its protein product is CASSLVVKEGITEAFF. The full variable domain, completed using reference TRBV13 and TRBJ1-1, is AAGVIQSPRHLIKEKRETATLKCYPIPRHDTVYWYQQGPGQDPQFLISFYEKMQSDKGSIPDRFSAQQFSDYHSELNMSSLELGDSALYFCASSLVVKEGITEAFFGQGTRLTVV.

The rearrangement links TRBV2 to TRBJ2-2, with TRBD2 matching over 12 bases. The CDR3 contains 15 residues. Germline values: CDR1 SNHLY, CDR2 FYNNEI. Trimming at V came to 11 bases and at J to 6 bases, leaving 10 bases not matched to a gene. CDR3 DNA sequence: TGTGCCGGTTCACTAGCGGGAGGAGTACCCGGGGAGCTGTTTTTT. It codes for CAGSLAGGVPGELFF.

The rearrangement uses TRBV9 and TRBJ2-1, with a weak D call TRBD2 (6 bases). Per the germline V gene, CDR1 is SGDLS and CDR2 is YYNGEE. V lost 0 bases to trimming and J lost 5 bases, with 12 bases between them. CDR3 length equals 15 residues. The CDR3 region has the DNA TGTGCCAGCAGCGTAGGCGGGAATGGACACAATGAGCAGTTCTTC. It codes for CASSVGGNGHNEQFF.

The chain employs TRBV27 and TRBJ2-7, with D perhaps TRBD1 (5 bases). This CDR3 has 14 amino acids. Germline lookup yields CDR1 MNHEY and CDR2 SMNVEV (reference sequence). Between the trimmed V and J ends, which lost 7 bases and 0 bases, there was a span of 13 bases. The CDR3 loop is CASTVRAGSYEQYF. CDR3 in DNA: TGTGCCAGCACCGTCAGGGCAGGCTCCTACGAGCAGTACTTC.

V usage is TRBV4-1 and J usage is TRBJ2-3; 9 bases line up with TRBD2. With V trimmed by 0 bases and J by 4 bases, 20 bases remained unmatched. The length of the CDR3 is 21 residues. Germline V CDR1 and CDR2: MGHRA, YSYEKL. The CDR3 DNA reads as TGCGCCAGCAGCCAAGATCTTTCTGGCGGGAGGGCCTCTCGGTCTCCAGATACGCAGTATTTT. It yields the protein CASSQDLSGGRASRSPDTQYF.

The chain employs TRBV5-1 and TRBJ1-2; 7 bases are shared with TRBD1. The CDR3 is 14 amino acids. Germline CDR1 SGHRS, CDR2 YFSETQ. Trimming cost V 2 bases and J 4 bases; bases outside gene matches: 5. For the CDR3, the DNA is TGCGCCAGCAGCTTAGATACAGGGGTCTATGGCTACACCTTC. This encodes CASSLDTGVYGYTF.